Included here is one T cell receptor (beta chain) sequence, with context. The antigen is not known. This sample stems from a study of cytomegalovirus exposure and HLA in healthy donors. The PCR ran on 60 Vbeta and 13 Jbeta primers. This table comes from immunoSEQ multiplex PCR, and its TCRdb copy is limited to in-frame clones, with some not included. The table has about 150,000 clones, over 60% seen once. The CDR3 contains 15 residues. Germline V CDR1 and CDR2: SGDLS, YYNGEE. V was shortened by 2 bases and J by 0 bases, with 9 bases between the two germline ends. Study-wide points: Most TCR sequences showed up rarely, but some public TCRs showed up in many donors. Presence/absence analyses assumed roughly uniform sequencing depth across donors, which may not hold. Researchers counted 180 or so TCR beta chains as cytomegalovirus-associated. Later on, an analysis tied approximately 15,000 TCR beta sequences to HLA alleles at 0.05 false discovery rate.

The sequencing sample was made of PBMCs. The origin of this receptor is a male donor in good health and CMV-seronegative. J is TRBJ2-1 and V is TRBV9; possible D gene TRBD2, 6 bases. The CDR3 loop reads CASSVEGRSYNEQFF. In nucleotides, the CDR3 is TGTGCCAGCAGCGTGGAGGGGCGCTCCTACAATGAGCAGTTCTTC.